This note documents a single T cell receptor beta chain sequence. Its antigen remains unidentified. This sample is part of a study of identifying expanded T cells in peripheral blood. Overall study results and limits: About 1.3 clones differed between technical replicates, versus roughly 17 and 20 over time. Clone count variance between roughly two-week samples rose with total template count.

Healthy donors had no documented immune events, such as infections, while sampled. The germline CDR1 and CDR2 sequences are MNHEY and SVGAGI. The CDR3 runs 13 residues. V was trimmed by 7 bases and J by 8 bases, leaving 14 bases between them. The assay was immunoSEQ multiplex PCR, and TCRdb's table has in-frame clones only and misses some. The table has more than 85,000 clones, approximately 90% seen once. Sequencing was carried out using blood. The sequence came from a person aged 18 to 70 in good health. The genes are TRBV6-5 and TRBJ1-4, with D possibly TRBD1 on 5 matching bases. The CDR3 reads CASKIGTNEKLFF. The CDR3 nucleotides are TGTGCCAGCAAAATTGGGACCAACGAAAAACTGTTTTTT.